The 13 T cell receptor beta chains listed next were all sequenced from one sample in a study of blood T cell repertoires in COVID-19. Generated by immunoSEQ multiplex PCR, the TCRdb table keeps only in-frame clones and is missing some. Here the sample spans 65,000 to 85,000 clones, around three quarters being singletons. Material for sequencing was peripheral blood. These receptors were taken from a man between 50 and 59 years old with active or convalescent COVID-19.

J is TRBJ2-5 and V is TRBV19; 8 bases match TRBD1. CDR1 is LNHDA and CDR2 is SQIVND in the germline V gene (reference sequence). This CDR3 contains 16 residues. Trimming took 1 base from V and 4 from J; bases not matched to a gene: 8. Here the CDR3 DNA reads TGTGCCAGTAGTATAGGAAGCAGGGGGCTTTTAGAGACCCAGTACTTC. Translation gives CASSIGSRGLLETQYF.

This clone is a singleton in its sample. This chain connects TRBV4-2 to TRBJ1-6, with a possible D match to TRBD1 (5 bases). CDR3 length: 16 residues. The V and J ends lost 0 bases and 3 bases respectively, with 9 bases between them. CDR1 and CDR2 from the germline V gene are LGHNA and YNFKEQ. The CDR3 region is CASSQETGGYNSPLHF. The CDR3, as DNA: TGTGCCAGCAGCCAAGAGACCGGGGGCTATAATTCACCCCTCCACTTT.

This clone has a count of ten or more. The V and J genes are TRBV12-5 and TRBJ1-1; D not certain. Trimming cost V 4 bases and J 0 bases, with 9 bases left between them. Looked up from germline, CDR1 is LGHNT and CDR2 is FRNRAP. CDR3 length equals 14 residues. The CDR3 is CASGSLEVNTEAFF. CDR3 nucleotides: TGTGCTAGTGGTTCCTTGGAGGTGAACACTGAAGCTTTCTTT.

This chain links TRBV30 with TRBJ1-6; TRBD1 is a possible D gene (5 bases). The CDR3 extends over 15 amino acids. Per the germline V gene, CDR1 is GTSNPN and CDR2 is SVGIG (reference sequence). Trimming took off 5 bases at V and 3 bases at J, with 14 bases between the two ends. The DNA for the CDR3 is TGTGCCTGGCTACGGCGGGGGGGCTATAATTCACCCCTCCACTTT. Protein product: CAWLRRGGYNSPLHF. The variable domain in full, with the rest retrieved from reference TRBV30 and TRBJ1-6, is SQTIHQWPATLVQPVGSPLSLECTVEGTSNPNLYWYRQAAGRGLQLLFYSVGIGQISSEVPQNLSASRPQDRQFILSSKKLLLSDSGFYLCAWLRRGGYNSPLHFGNGTRLTVT.

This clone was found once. Here the CDR3 DNA reads TGTGCCTGGGAAAGGGGGCTCGGCTACGAGCAGTACTTC. Translation gives CAWERGLGYEQYF. The chain has TRBV30 and TRBJ2-7; 7 bases fit TRBD1. The V gene's germline CDR1 is GTSNPN and CDR2 SVGIG (reference sequence). V lost 5 bases to trimming and J lost 3 bases; unmatched junction nucleotides: 7. CDR3 size: 13 residues. Variable domain in full (rest from reference TRBV30 and TRBJ2-7): SQTIHQWPATLVQPVGSPLSLECTVEGTSNPNLYWYRQAAGRGLQLLFYSVGIGQISSEVPQNLSASRPQDRQFILSSKKLLLSDSGFYLCAWERGLGYEQYFGPGTRLTVT.

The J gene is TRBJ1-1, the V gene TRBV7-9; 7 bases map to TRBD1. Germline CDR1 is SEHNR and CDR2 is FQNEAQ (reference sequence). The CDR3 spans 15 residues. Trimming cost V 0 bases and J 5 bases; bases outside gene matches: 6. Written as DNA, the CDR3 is TGTGCCAGCAGCTTAGCAGGGGACAGTGTTACTGAAGCTTTCTTT. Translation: CASSLAGDSVTEAFF.

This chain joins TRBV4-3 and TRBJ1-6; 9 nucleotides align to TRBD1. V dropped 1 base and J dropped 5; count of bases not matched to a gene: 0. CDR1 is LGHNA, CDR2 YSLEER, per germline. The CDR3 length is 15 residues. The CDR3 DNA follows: TGCGCCAGCAGCCAAGGGGACAGGGATAATTCACCCCTCCACTTT. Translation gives CASSQGDRDNSPLHF.

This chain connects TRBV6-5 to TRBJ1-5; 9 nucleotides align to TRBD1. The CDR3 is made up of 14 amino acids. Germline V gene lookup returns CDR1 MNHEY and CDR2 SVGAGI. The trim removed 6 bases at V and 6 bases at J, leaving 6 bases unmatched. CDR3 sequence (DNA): TGTGCCAGCAGCATAGGACAGGGGAGTCAGCCCCAGCATTTT. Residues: CASSIGQGSQPQHF.

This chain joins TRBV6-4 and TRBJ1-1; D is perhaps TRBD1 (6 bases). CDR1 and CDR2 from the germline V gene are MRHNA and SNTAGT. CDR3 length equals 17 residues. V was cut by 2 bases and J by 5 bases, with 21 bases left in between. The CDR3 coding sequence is TGTGCCAGCAGTGACGCAAAGAGGGGGGGCGCGGGAACTGAAGCTTTCTTT. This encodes CASSDAKRGGAGTEAFF.

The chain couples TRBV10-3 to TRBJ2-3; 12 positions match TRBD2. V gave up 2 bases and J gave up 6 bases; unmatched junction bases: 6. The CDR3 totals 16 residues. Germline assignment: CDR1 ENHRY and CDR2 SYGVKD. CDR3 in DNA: TGTGCCATCAGTGAGACACTAGCGGGGGGAGGCGATACGCAGTATTTT. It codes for CAISETLAGGGDTQYF.

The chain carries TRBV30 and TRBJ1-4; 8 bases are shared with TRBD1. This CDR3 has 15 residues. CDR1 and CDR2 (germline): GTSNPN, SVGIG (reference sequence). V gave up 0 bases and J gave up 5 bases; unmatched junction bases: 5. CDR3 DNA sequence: TGTGCCTGGAGTGTCCGGACAGGGTGGAATGAAAAACTGTTTTTT. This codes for CAWSVRTGWNEKLFF.

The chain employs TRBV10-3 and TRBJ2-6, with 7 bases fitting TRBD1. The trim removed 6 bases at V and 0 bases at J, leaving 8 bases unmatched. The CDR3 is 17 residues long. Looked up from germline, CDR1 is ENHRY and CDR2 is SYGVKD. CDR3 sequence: CAIRAQGEVSGANVLTF. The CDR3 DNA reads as TGTGCCATCAGAGCTCAGGGGGAAGTCTCTGGGGCCAACGTCCTGACTTTC.

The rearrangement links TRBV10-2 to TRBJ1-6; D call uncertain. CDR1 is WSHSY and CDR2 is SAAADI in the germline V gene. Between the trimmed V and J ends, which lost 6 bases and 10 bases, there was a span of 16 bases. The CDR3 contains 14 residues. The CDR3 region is CASSVSGSRSPLHF. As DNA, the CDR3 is TGCGCCAGCAGCGTCTCGGGGTCTAGGTCACCCCTCCACTTT.